The text below deals with one T cell receptor beta chain. Its target is not known. The data were taken from a study of vaccination effects on CD4 cells after COVID-19. Study-level information: Cultures used more than 1.5 million PBMC per well, 9.5 to 10 IU/ml IL-2 and 10 ug/ml peptides. General observations from the study: The study found that only 1 of 255 vaccine-induced clones from healthy vaccinees cross-reacted with common cold coronaviruses. There were few convalescent patients in the study and no early post-infection timepoints.

Isolating CD4+ T cells followed approximately 9 days of culture. Produced via immunoSEQ multiplex PCR; TCRdb's table is partial and in-frame only. The sample holds tens of thousands of clones; roughly 60% are singletons and the top ten take less than 10%. The CDR3 is 14 residues long. Deletions cut 5 bases from V and 5 bases from J, with 12 bases between. The germline V gene has CDR1 SNHLY and CDR2 FYNNEI. The chain couples TRBV2 to TRBJ2-2; no clear D gene. Here the sequenced sample was CD4+ T cells from PBMCs cultured without peptide, taken before COVID-19 vaccination. This TCR was recovered from a human donor who received a COVID-19 vaccine. The CDR3 DNA reads TGTGCCAGCAGTTTGGGCCCAGTAACCGGGGAGCTGTTTTTT. It yields the protein CASSLGPVTGELFF.